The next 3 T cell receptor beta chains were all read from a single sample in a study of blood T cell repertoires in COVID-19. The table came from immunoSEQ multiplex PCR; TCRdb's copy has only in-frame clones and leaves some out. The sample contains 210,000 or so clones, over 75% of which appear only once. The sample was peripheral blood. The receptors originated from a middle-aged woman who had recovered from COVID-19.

DNA of the CDR3: TGTGCCAGTGCCTTTCAGGGGTCGACCACTGAAGCTTTCTTT. This translates into CASAFQGSTTEAFF. This chain joins TRBV19 and TRBJ1-1, with a tentative D call TRBD1 (6 bases). V was clipped by 8 bases and J by 4 bases, with 17 bases between them. Germline CDR1 reads LNHDA; CDR2 reads SQIVND (reference sequence). The CDR3 covers 14 residues.

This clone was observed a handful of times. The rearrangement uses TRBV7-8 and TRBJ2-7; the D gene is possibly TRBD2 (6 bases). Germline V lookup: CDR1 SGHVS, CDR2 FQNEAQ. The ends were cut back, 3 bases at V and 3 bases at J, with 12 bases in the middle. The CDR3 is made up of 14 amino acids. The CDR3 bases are TGTGCCAGCAGCTTGGAGGGACCTCTCTACGAGCAGTACTTC. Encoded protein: CASSLEGPLYEQYF.

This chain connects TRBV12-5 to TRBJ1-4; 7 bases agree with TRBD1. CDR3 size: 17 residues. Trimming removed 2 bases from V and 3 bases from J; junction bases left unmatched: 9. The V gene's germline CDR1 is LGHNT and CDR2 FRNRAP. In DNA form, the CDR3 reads TGTGCTAGTGGTTTGAGTTACTCCGGGACAGCTAATGAAAAACTGTTTTTT. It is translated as CASGLSYSGTANEKLFF. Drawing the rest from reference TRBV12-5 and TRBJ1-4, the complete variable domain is DARVTQTPRHKVTEMGQEVTMRCQPILGHNTVFWYRQTMMQGLELLAYFRNRAPLDDSGMPKDRFSAEMPDATLATLKIQPSEPRDSAVYFCASGLSYSGTANEKLFFGSGTQLSVL.